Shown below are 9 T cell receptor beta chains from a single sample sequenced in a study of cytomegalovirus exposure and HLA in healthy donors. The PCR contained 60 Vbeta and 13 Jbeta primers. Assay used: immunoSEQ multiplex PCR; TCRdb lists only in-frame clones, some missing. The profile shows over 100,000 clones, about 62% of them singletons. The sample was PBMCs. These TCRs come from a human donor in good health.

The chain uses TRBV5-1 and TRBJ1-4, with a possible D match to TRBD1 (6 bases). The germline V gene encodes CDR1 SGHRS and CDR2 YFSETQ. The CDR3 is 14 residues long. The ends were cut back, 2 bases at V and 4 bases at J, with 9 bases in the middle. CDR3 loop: CASSLAGVNEKLFF. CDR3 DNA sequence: TGCGCCAGCAGCTTAGCAGGGGTTAATGAAAAACTGTTTTTT. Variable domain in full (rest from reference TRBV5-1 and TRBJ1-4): KAGVTQTPRYLIKTRGQQVTLSCSPISGHRSVSWYQQTPGQGLQFLFEYFSETQRNKGNFPGRFSGRQFSNSRSEMNVSTLELGDSALYLCASSLAGVNEKLFFGSGTQLSVL.

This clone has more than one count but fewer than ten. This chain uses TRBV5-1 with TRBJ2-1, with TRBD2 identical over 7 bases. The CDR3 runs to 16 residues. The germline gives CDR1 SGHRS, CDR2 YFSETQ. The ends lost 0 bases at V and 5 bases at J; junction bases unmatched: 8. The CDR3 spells CASSLVLHGTNNEQFF. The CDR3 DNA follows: TGCGCCAGCAGCTTGGTCCTTCATGGGACTAACAATGAGCAGTTCTTC.

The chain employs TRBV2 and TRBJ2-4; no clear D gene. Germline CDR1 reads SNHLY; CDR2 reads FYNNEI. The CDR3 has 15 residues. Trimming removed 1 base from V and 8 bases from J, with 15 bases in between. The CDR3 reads CASSEDYNARHIQYF. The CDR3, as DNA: TGTGCCAGCAGTGAAGATTACAATGCTAGGCACATTCAGTACTTC.

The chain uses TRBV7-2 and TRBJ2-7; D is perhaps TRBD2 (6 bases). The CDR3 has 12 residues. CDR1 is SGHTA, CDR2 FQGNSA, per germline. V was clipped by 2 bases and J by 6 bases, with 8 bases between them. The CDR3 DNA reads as TGTGCCAGCAGCTTATATAGCGGCGAGCAGTACTTC. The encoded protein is CASSLYSGEQYF.

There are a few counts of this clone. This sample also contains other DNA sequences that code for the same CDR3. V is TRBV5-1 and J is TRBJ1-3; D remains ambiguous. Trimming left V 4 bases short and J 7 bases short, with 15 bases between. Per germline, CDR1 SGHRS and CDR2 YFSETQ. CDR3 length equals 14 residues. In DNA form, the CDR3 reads TGCGCCAGCAGCACCGCAGGTGGGGAGAACACCATATATTTT. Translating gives CASSTAGGENTIYF.

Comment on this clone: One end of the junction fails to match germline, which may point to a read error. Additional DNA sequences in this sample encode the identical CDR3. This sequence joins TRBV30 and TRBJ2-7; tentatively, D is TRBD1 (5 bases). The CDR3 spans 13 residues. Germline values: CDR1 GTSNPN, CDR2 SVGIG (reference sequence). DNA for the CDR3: TGCGCCTGGAGTCAGGGCACGTCCTACGAGCAGTACTTC. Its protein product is CAWSQGTSYEQYF.

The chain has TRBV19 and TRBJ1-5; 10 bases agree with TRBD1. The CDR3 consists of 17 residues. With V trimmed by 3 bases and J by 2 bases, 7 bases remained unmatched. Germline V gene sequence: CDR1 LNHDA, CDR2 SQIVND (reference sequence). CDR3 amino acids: CASSIGTGALGNQPQHF. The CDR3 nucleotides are TGTGCCAGTAGTATTGGGACAGGGGCTCTTGGCAATCAGCCCCAGCATTTT.

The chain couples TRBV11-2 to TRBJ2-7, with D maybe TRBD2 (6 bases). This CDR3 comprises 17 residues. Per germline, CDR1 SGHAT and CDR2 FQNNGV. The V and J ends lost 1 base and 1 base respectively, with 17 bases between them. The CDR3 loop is CASSLGGNVAGSYEQYF. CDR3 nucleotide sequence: TGTGCCAGCAGCTTAGGGGGTAATGTGGCGGGATCCTACGAGCAGTACTTC.

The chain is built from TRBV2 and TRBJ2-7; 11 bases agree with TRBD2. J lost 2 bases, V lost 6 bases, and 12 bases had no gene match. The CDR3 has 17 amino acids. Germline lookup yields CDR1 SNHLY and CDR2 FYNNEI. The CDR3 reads CASRAGTSGAGTYEQYF. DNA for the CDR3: TGTGCCAGCAGGGCCGGGACTAGCGGAGCGGGAACCTACGAGCAGTACTTC.